The 25 T cell receptor beta chains reported below all come from one sample, sequenced in a study of blood T cell repertoires in COVID-19. Only in-frame clones appear in the TCRdb table, and some are missing; sequencing was by immunoSEQ multiplex PCR. There are roughly 150,000 clones in the sample; roughly 88% occur only once, and roughly 9.1% lies in the top ten. Sequenced: peripheral blood. The receptor set was obtained from a woman of 80 years or more with active or convalescent COVID-19.

V gene TRBV7-2 combines with J gene TRBJ2-3, with 10 bases matching TRBD2. V gave up 5 bases and J gave up 4 bases; unmatched junction bases: 12. The CDR3 sequence is 17 residues long. CDR1 is SGHTA and CDR2 is FQGNSA in the germline V gene. CDR3 coding DNA: TGTGCCAGCAGCCCCGTTAGCGGGGGGCCGGGTGCAGATACGCAGTATTTT. Its translation is CASSPVSGGPGADTQYF. The whole variable domain, remainder taken from reference TRBV7-2 and TRBJ2-3, is GAGVSQSPSNKVTEKGKDVELRCDPISGHTALYWYRQSLGQGLEFLIYFQGNSAPDKSGLPSDRFSAERTGGSVSTLTIQRTQQEDSAVYLCASSPVSGGPGADTQYFGPGTRLTVL.

This chain joins TRBV5-1 and TRBJ1-5; D remains ambiguous. Trimming took 2 bases from V and 4 from J, leaving 7 bases between them. CDR1 SGHRS and CDR2 YFSETQ come from the germline V gene. The CDR3 has 13 residues. CDR3 loop: CASSLEVNQPQHF. DNA for the CDR3: TGCGCCAGCAGCTTAGAGGTTAATCAGCCCCAGCATTTT.

CDR3 sequence reads: CASSKQGRADTQYF. The CDR3, as DNA: TGTGCCAGCAGCAAACAGGGAAGGGCAGATACGCAGTATTTT. This chain links TRBV5-4 with TRBJ2-3; D perhaps matches TRBD1 (6 bases). This CDR3 region has 14 residues. Trimming pared 4 bases from V and 4 bases from J, leaving 13 bases between. The germline CDR1 and CDR2 sequences are SGHNT and YYREEE (reference sequence).

The chain is built from TRBV27 and TRBJ2-2, with D perhaps TRBD2 (5 bases). V was trimmed by 6 bases and J by 4 bases, leaving 6 bases between them. The germline V gene has CDR1 MNHEY and CDR2 SMNVEV (reference sequence). The CDR3 sequence is 12 residues long. In DNA, the CDR3 is TGTGCCAGCAGCCGGGGCACCGGGGAGCTGTTTTTT. Its translation: CASSRGTGELFF.

The chain employs TRBV2 and TRBJ2-3; TRBD1 is a possible D gene (5 bases). V lost 6 bases, J lost 6 bases, and 22 bases lay in between. CDR3 length equals 16 residues. Germline V gene lookup returns CDR1 SNHLY and CDR2 FYNNEI. The CDR3 protein is CASRKGQASQGDTQYF. As DNA, the CDR3 is TGTGCCAGCAGGAAGGGGCAGGCCTCTCAAGGGGATACGCAGTATTTT.

V gene TRBV27 combines with J gene TRBJ1-6, with 7 bases matching TRBD1. Germline assignment: CDR1 MNHEY and CDR2 SMNVEV (reference sequence). The CDR3 consists of 16 residues. The V gene end was trimmed by 5 bases and the J gene end by 6 bases; junction bases not matched to a gene: 10. CDR3 DNA sequence: TGTGCCAGCAGTCGAGCCCCGGACAGGTCTAATTCACCCCTCCACTTT. Its translation is CASSRAPDRSNSPLHF.

V is TRBV30 and J is TRBJ2-7; TRBD2 aligns across 13 bases. Per germline, CDR1 GTSNPN and CDR2 SVGIG (reference sequence). The CDR3 runs 16 residues. Losses at the gene ends were 3 bases for V and 7 bases for J; bases not matched to a gene: 12. The chain's CDR3 is CAWSLRTSGGVIEQYF. CDR3 coding DNA: TGTGCCTGGAGCCTTCGGACTAGCGGGGGAGTAATTGAGCAGTACTTC.

The rearrangement links TRBV12-5 to TRBJ1-1; 8 nucleotides line up with TRBD1. Losses at the gene ends were 4 bases for V and 5 bases for J; bases not matched to a gene: 12. This CDR3 spans 16 amino acids. CDR1 is LGHNT and CDR2 is FRNRAP in the germline V gene. This chain's CDR3 is CASGSLTGGSRTEAFF. CDR3 sequence (DNA): TGTGCTAGTGGTTCACTAACAGGGGGAAGTCGGACTGAAGCTTTCTTT.

The chain uses TRBV6-6 and TRBJ1-2; TRBD1 agrees at 9 bases. Unmatched junction bases numbered 17, after V lost 7 bases and J lost 8 bases. The germline V gene has CDR1 MNHNY and CDR2 SVGAGI (reference sequence). The CDR3 runs 16 residues. The CDR3 coding sequence is TGTGCCAGCATCCCGGGACAGGGTCCTTCGGATCAGGGCTACACCTTC. This encodes CASIPGQGPSDQGYTF.

The chain is built from TRBV4-1 and TRBJ1-5; TRBD1 is a possible D gene (5 bases). With 1 base removed from V and 7 bases from J, the gap between germline ends came to 17 bases. The CDR3 runs 16 residues. The germline CDR1 and CDR2 sequences are MGHRA and YSYEKL. The CDR3 loop reads CASSQGSGAGIQPQHF. CDR3 coding DNA: TGCGCCAGCAGCCAAGGAAGCGGGGCAGGAATCCAGCCCCAGCATTTT.

The chain recombines TRBV5-8 with TRBJ1-4; D gene ambiguous. The CDR3 is made up of 15 amino acids. CDR1 is SGHTS, CDR2 YDEGEE, per germline. The V gene lost 6 bases and the J gene lost 7 bases, with 19 bases spanning the gap. For the CDR3, the DNA is TGTGCCAGCACCCGATCCGGTGCGGATGGTGAAAAACTGTTTTTT. Encoded protein: CASTRSGADGEKLFF.

The V and J genes are TRBV6-6 and TRBJ2-1; TRBD1 agrees at 9 bases. The germline gives CDR1 MNHNY, CDR2 SVGAGI (reference sequence). Trimming cost V 5 bases and J 0 bases; bases outside gene matches: 11. This CDR3 has 18 residues. The CDR3 protein is CASSPLSRDRDSYNEQFF. CDR3 coding DNA: TGTGCCAGCAGTCCCCTTTCCCGGGACAGGGACTCCTACAATGAGCAGTTCTTC.

The chain employs TRBV6-5 and TRBJ1-2; D perhaps matches TRBD1 (5 bases). V dropped 6 bases and J dropped 0 bases, with 14 bases sitting between them. Germline V gene data show CDR1 as MNHEY and CDR2 as SVGAGI. The CDR3 is 15 amino acids. The CDR3 is CASRQEGSTNYGYTF. CDR3 nucleotide sequence: TGTGCCAGCAGACAGGAGGGCAGTACTAACTATGGCTACACCTTC.

The chain links TRBV19 to TRBJ1-5; 8 bases line up with TRBD1. V shed 3 bases and J 2 bases; nucleotides not matched to a gene: 0. Germline V gene sequence: CDR1 LNHDA, CDR2 SQIVND (reference sequence). This CDR3 contains 14 residues. CDR3 amino acids: CASSMTGGNQPQHF. CDR3 nucleotide sequence: TGTGCCAGTAGTATGACAGGGGGCAATCAGCCCCAGCATTTT.

The rearrangement uses TRBV28 and TRBJ2-5, with 7 bases aligning to TRBD1. The junction had 9 bases not matched to a gene; V was cut back by 6 bases and J by 2 bases. The CDR3 runs to 15 residues. In germline, CDR1 is MDHEN, CDR2 SYDVKM. In DNA form, the CDR3 reads TGTGCCAGCAGCCAACGGGGCAGGGGGCAAGAGACCCAGTACTTC. Its translation: CASSQRGRGQETQYF. The variable domain in full, completed from reference TRBV28 and TRBJ2-5, reads DVKVTQSSRYLVKRTGEKVFLECVQDMDHENMFWYRQDPGLGLRLIYFSYDVKMKEKGDIPEGYSVSREKKERFSLILESASTNQTSMYLCASSQRGRGQETQYFGPGTRLLVL.

V gene TRBV7-2 combines with J gene TRBJ1-2; the match to TRBD1 covers 9 bases. The CDR3 has 15 amino acids. The junction had 9 bases not matched to a gene; V was cut back by 5 bases and J by 5 bases. Germline lookup yields CDR1 SGHTA and CDR2 FQGNSA. The CDR3 loop reads CASSPPLGQGYGYTF. CDR3 DNA sequence: TGTGCCAGCAGCCCTCCCCTGGGACAGGGATATGGCTACACCTTC.

The chain employs TRBV4-1 and TRBJ2-3; 7 bases line up with TRBD2. V dropped 0 bases and J dropped 2; count of bases not matched to a gene: 8. The germline V gene has CDR1 MGHRA and CDR2 YSYEKL. This CDR3 spans 17 amino acids. The CDR3 DNA follows: TGCGCCAGCAGCCAAGAAGCCGCAGCGGGGCACACAGATACGCAGTATTTT. Translated: CASSQEAAAGHTDTQYF.

The chain couples TRBV2 to TRBJ1-4, with 8 nucleotides matching TRBD1. This CDR3 region has 15 residues. J gave up 5 bases and V 7 bases, and 9 bases lay outside the gene matches. Germline-derived CDR1 and CDR2 are SNHLY and FYNNEI. In DNA, the CDR3 is TGTGCCAGCACGTCTCAGGCAGGGGGCAATGAAAAACTGTTTTTT. The encoded protein is CASTSQAGGNEKLFF.

V usage is TRBV6-5 and J usage is TRBJ1-5, with 7 bases lining up with TRBD1. The V and J ends lost 6 bases and 1 base, in that order; junction bases with no gene match: 6. The CDR3 is made up of 15 amino acids. The germline gives CDR1 MNHEY, CDR2 SVGAGI. CDR3 DNA sequence: TGTGCCAGCAGCCCCGGGACAGTAAGCAATCAGCCCCAGCATTTT. It translates to CASSPGTVSNQPQHF.

CDR3 sequence reads: CASSLRPGQGDRTGELFF. CDR3 sequence (DNA): TGTGCCAGCAGCTTAAGGCCTGGACAGGGGGACCGCACCGGGGAGCTGTTTTTT. V usage is TRBV7-3 and J usage is TRBJ2-2, with 10 bases that match TRBD1. Germline V gene sequence: CDR1 SGHTA, CDR2 FQGTGA. This CDR3 spans 18 amino acids. Trimming cost V 1 base and J 4 bases; bases outside gene matches: 9.

The chain has TRBV5-4 and TRBJ1-1; unclear D gene. CDR1 and CDR2 from the germline V gene are SGHNT and YYREEE (reference sequence). The V end was cut by 4 bases, the J end by 1 base, with 14 bases between. The length of the CDR3 is 15 residues. The CDR3: CASSGTTGPNTEAFF. CDR3 DNA: TGTGCCAGCAGCGGAACAACGGGTCCGAACACTGAAGCTTTCTTT.

V usage is TRBV14 and J usage is TRBJ1-1; TRBD1 matches at 7 bases. Trimming took 0 bases from V and 0 from J; bases not matched to a gene: 10. The germline V gene encodes CDR1 SGHDN and CDR2 FVKESK. This CDR3 is 18 amino acids long. The CDR3 DNA reads TGTGCCAGCAGCCAAGATTCCCGACAGGGAAGTGTGAACACTGAAGCTTTCTTT. Protein product: CASSQDSRQGSVNTEAFF. Full variable domain (outside the CDR3, taken from reference TRBV14 and TRBJ1-1): EAGVTQFPSHSVIEKGQTVTLRCDPISGHDNLYWYRRVMGKEIKFLLHFVKESKQDESGMPNNRFLAERTGGTYSTLKVQPAELEDSGVYFCASSQDSRQGSVNTEAFFGQGTRLTVV.

This clone showed up just a few times. CDR3 DNA: TGTGCCAGCAGCTTGACAGGGGGAGAGACCCAGTACTTC. Protein product: CASSLTGGETQYF. This sequence joins TRBV5-6 and TRBJ2-5, with 8 bases identical to TRBD1. This CDR3 spans 13 amino acids. With 1 base clipped from V and 4 bases from J, the junction kept 0 bases outside the gene matches. From germline, CDR1 is SGHDT and CDR2 YYEEEE.

This clone appeared once. The rearrangement joins TRBV3-1 (or the pseudogene TRBV3-2) to TRBJ2-2; 7 nucleotides agree with TRBD2. The CDR3 runs 15 residues. From germline, CDR1 is LGHDT and CDR2 YNNKEL (reference sequence). Losses at the gene ends were 0 bases for V and 6 bases for J; bases not matched to a gene: 4. For the CDR3, the DNA is TGTGCCAGCAGCCAAGATGGGCGGGGGTCCGGGGAGCTGTTTTTT. This sequence encodes CASSQDGRGSGELFF.

The chain is built from TRBV6-5 and TRBJ1-5; D might be TRBD1 (6 bases). Germline CDR1 is MNHEY and CDR2 is SVGAGI. This CDR3 is 15 amino acids long. The germline V and J ends were trimmed by 4 bases and 4 bases, with 14 bases remaining between them. The DNA for the CDR3 is TGTGCCAGCAGTTTGTACTCAGGGACAAATCAGCCCCAGCATTTT. Translation: CASSLYSGTNQPQHF.